The clone carrying this TCR beta chain showed up many times. TCR beta CDR3 regions were amplified from RNA transcripts. HTBI primers were employed in a first-round RT-PCR of the TCR CDR3. MiXCR, run by TCRdb on the multiplex PCR reads, gives a single entry per CDR3 protein. The sample shows 300,000 to 450,000 distinct CDR3 sequences, around 13% of them seen only once. No ophthalmopathy progression within 18 months constituted stable Graves' hyperthyroidism. The source of the sample is a study of T cells in Graves' hyperthyroidism and ophthalmopathy. CDR1 is SNHLY and CDR2 is FYNNEI in the germline V gene. V trimming: 10 bases; J trimming: 8 bases; junction bases outside the gene matches: 11. This CDR3 comprises 13 residues.

The sequencing input was blood. This TCR was recovered from a woman aged 60-70 years with Graves' hyperthyroidism. V gene TRBV2 combines with J gene TRBJ2-1; 7 nucleotides line up with TRBD2. The CDR3, as DNA: TGTGCCACCCAGAATGGGGGGGAAGATGAGCAGTTCTTC. It translates to CATQNGGEDEQFF.